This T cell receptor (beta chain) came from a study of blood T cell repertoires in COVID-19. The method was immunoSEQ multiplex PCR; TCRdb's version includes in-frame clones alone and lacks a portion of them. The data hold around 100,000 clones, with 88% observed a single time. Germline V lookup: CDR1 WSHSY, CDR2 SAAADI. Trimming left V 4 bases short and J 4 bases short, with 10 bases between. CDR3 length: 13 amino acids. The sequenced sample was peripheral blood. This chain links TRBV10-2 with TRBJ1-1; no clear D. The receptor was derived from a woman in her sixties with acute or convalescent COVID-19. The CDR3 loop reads CASSVGGSTEAFF. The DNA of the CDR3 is TGCGCCAGCAGTGTAGGAGGTTCCACTGAAGCTTTCTTT.